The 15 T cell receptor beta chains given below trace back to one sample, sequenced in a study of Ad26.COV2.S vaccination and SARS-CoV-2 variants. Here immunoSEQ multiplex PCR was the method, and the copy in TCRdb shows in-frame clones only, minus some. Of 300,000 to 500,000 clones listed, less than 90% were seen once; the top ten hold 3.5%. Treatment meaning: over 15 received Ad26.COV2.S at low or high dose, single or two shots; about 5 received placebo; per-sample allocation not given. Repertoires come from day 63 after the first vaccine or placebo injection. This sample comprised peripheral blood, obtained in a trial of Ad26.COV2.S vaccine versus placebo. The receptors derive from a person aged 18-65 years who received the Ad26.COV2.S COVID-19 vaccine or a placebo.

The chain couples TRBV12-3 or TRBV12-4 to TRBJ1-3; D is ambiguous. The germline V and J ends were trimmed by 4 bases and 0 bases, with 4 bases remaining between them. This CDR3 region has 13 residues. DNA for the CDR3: TGTGCCAGCAGTTGGGGCTCTGGAAACACCATATATTTT. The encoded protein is CASSWGSGNTIYF.

The DNA of the CDR3 is TGTGCCAGCGGGCGGCAGGCGACTGAAGCTTTCTTT. Protein product: CASGRQATEAFF. The chain carries TRBV7-2 and TRBJ1-1; D not resolved. Germline assignment: CDR1 SGHTA and CDR2 FQGNSA. The CDR3 loop spans 12 amino acids. Trimming pared 8 bases from V and 5 bases from J, leaving 12 bases between.

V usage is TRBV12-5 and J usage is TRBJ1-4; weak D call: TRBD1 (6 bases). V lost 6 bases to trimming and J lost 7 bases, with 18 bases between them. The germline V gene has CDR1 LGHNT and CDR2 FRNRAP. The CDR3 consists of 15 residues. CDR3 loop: CASGPTGTTGEKLFF. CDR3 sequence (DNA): TGTGCTAGTGGACCTACCGGGACAACGGGTGAAAAACTGTTTTTT.

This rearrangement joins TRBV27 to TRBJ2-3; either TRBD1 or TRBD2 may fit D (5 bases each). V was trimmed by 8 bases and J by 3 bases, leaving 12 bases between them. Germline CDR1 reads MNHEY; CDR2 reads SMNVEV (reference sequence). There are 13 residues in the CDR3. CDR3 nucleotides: TGTGCCAGCGGGGACCAGGAAACAGATACGCAGTATTTT. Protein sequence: CASGDQETDTQYF.

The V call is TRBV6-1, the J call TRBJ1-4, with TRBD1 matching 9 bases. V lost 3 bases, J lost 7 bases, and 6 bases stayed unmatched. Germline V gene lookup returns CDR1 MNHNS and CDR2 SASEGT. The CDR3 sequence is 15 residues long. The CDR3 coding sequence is TGTGCCAGCAGTGACCAGGGACAGGGTGGTGAAAAACTGTTTTTT. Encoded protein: CASSDQGQGGEKLFF.

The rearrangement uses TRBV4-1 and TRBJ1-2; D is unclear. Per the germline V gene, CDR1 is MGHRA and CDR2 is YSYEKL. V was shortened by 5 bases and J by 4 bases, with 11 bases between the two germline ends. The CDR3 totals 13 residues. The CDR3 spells CASSSYGFYGYTF. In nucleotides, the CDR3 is TGCGCCAGCAGCTCTTACGGGTTCTATGGCTACACCTTC.

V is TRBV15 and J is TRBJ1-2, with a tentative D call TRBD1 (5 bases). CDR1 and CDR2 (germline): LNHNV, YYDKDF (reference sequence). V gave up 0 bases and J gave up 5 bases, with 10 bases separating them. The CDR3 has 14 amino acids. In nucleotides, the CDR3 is TGTGCCACCAGCAGAGACAGGGTTGGGTATGGCTACACCTTC. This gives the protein CATSRDRVGYGYTF.

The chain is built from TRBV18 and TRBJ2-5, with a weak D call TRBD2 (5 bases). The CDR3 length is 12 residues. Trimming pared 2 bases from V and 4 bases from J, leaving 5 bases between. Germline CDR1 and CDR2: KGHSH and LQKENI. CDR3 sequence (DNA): TGTGCCAGCTCACCAGCGGGAGAGACCCAGTACTTC. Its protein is CASSPAGETQYF.

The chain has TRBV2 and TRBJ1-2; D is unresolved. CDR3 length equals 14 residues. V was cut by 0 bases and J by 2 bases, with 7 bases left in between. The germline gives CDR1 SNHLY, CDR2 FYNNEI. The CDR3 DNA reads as TGTGCCAGCAGTGAAGCTAATATCAACTATGGCTACACCTTC. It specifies CASSEANINYGYTF.

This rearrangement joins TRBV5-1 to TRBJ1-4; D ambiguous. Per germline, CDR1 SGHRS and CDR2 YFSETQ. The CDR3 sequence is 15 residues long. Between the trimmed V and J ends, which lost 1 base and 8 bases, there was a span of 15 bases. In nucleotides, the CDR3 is TGCGCCAGCAGCTTGTCCGGTTCAAGGGAGGAAAAACTGTTTTTT. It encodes CASSLSGSREEKLFF.

CDR3 region: CASSPSTSGRTDTQYF. The CDR3 DNA reads TGTGCCAGCAGCCCCAGTACTAGCGGACGCACAGATACGCAGTATTTT. This chain links TRBV7-2 with TRBJ2-3; TRBD2 matches 8 bases. CDR1 is SGHTA and CDR2 is FQGNSA in the germline V gene. The CDR3 covers 16 residues. V was pared by 5 bases and J by 1 base, with 8 bases of the junction left unmatched.

CDR3 loop: CASSSGKSTDTQYF. DNA for the CDR3: TGTGCCAGCAGTTCCGGGAAGAGCACAGATACGCAGTATTTT. The chain has TRBV3-1 (or the pseudogene TRBV3-2) and TRBJ2-3, with TRBD2 as a possible D gene (5 bases). Trimming took off 6 bases at V and 0 bases at J, with 10 bases between the two ends. The germline CDR1 and CDR2 sequences are LGHDT and YNNKEL (reference sequence). The CDR3 loop spans 14 amino acids.

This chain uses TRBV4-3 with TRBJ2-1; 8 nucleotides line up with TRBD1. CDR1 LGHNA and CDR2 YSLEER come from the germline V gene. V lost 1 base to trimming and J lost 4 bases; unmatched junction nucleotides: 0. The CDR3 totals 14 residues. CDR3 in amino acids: CASSQGTGYNEQFF. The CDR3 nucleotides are TGCGCCAGCAGCCAAGGGACAGGGTACAATGAGCAGTTCTTC.

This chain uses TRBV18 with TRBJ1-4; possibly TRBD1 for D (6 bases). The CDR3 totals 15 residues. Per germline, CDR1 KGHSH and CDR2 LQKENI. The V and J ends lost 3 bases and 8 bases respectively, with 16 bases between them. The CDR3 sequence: CASSPALGGGEKLFF. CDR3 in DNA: TGTGCCAGCTCACCCGCCCTTGGAGGGGGAGAAAAACTGTTTTTT.

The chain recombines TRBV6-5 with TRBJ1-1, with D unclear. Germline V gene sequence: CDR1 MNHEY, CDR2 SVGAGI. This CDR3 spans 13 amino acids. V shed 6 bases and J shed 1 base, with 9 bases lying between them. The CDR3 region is CASSGSENTEAFF. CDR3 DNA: TGTGCCAGCAGCGGGAGTGAGAACACTGAAGCTTTCTTT.